The rows below give T cell receptor beta chains drawn from one sample of a study of T cell responses to AZD1222 COVID-19 vaccine. This table comes from immunoSEQ multiplex PCR, and its TCRdb copy is limited to in-frame clones, with some not included. The sample includes more than 250,000 clones, over 90% seen only once; the top ten take 0.5% to 0.7%. Sequencing was performed on peripheral blood, taken on day 0 of AZD1222 vaccination. These receptors all stem from an adult in good health. The CDR3 runs from the conserved cysteine through the conserved F or W. Each record gives: V gene, J gene, clone size, D gene, CDR3 protein, CDR3 DNA. D genes are given only for firm matches. Clone size is shown for a subset of rows, as once, few, many or a class of expanded clone.

v_call: TRBV14
j_call: TRBJ2-1
clone_size: NA
d_call: TRBD2
cdr3_aa: CASSPMTSGAYNEQFF
cdr3_nt: TGTGCCAGCAGCCCGATGACTAGCGGGGCTTACAATGAGCAGTTCTTC

v_call: TRBV3-1/TRBV3-2
j_call: TRBJ2-7
clone_size: NA
d_call: NA
cdr3_aa: CASSQWGPYEQYF
cdr3_nt: TGTGCCAGCAGCCAGTGGGGCCCCTACGAGCAGTACTTC

v_call: TRBV5-6
j_call: TRBJ1-2
clone_size: NA
d_call: NA
cdr3_aa: CASSIRGADGYTF
cdr3_nt: TGTGCCAGCAGCATCCGGGGCGCTGATGGCTACACCTTC

v_call: TRBV5-1
j_call: TRBJ2-5
clone_size: NA
d_call: TRBD1
cdr3_aa: CASSLEGQRGETQYF
cdr3_nt: TGCGCCAGCAGCTTGGAGGGACAGCGAGGGGAGACCCAGTACTTC

v_call: TRBV7-9
j_call: TRBJ1-5
clone_size: NA
d_call: NA
cdr3_aa: CASSLAPGAGGNQPQHF
cdr3_nt: TGTGCCAGCAGCTTAGCGCCGGGGGCGGGTGGCAATCAGCCCCAGCATTTT

v_call: TRBV4-1
j_call: TRBJ1-3
clone_size: few
d_call: NA
cdr3_aa: CASSQVVQGTSGNTIYF
cdr3_nt: TGCGCCAGCAGCCAAGTCGTACAGGGTACCTCTGGAAACACCATATATTTT

v_call: TRBV7-9
j_call: TRBJ1-4
clone_size: NA
d_call: NA
cdr3_aa: CASSDWGGELFF
cdr3_nt: TGTGCCAGCAGCGATTGGGGTGGGGAACTGTTTTTT

v_call: TRBV28
j_call: TRBJ2-7
clone_size: NA
d_call: TRBD2
cdr3_aa: CASSLLILAGAQTYEQYF
cdr3_nt: TGTGCCAGCAGTTTATTAATCCTAGCGGGGGCTCAAACGTACGAGCAGTACTTC

v_call: TRBV28
j_call: TRBJ1-4
clone_size: NA
d_call: TRBD1
cdr3_aa: CASTAGTGFEKLFF
cdr3_nt: TGTGCCAGCACCGCCGGGACAGGGTTTGAAAAACTGTTTTTT

v_call: TRBV2
j_call: TRBJ2-5
clone_size: NA
d_call: NA
cdr3_aa: CASRDRIQETQYF
cdr3_nt: TGTGCCAGCAGAGACAGGATTCAAGAGACCCAGTACTTC

v_call: TRBV29-1
j_call: TRBJ1-1
clone_size: NA
d_call: NA
cdr3_aa: CSVAPRMTNTEAFF
cdr3_nt: TGCAGCGTTGCCCCACGGATGACCAACACTGAAGCTTTCTTT

v_call: TRBV3-1/TRBV3-2
j_call: TRBJ2-3
clone_size: NA
d_call: TRBD2
cdr3_aa: CASSQDLGLAGGRGADTQYF
cdr3_nt: TGTGCCAGCAGCCAAGATCTAGGGTTAGCGGGAGGGCGGGGGGCAGATACGCAGTATTTT

v_call: TRBV28
j_call: TRBJ2-5
clone_size: NA
d_call: NA
cdr3_aa: CASSFRLQEPKETQYF
cdr3_nt: TGTGCCAGCAGTTTTAGGTTGCAGGAGCCTAAAGAGACCCAGTACTTC

v_call: TRBV15
j_call: TRBJ2-7
clone_size: NA
d_call: TRBD2
cdr3_aa: CATSRDQGLAVYEQYF
cdr3_nt: TGTGCCACCAGCAGAGATCAGGGACTAGCGGTATACGAGCAGTACTTC

v_call: TRBV11-2
j_call: TRBJ1-3
clone_size: once
d_call: NA
cdr3_aa: CASSLGQDFQPTSGNTIYF
cdr3_nt: TGTGCCAGCAGCTTAGGACAAGACTTCCAACCCACCTCTGGAAACACCATATATTTT

v_call: TRBV12-3/TRBV12-4
j_call: TRBJ1-1
clone_size: NA
d_call: NA
cdr3_aa: CASTLRGTEAFF
cdr3_nt: TGTGCCAGCACCCTGAGGGGCACTGAAGCTTTCTTT

v_call: TRBV19
j_call: TRBJ1-2
clone_size: NA
d_call: NA
cdr3_aa: CASSDPRGEGRDGYTF
cdr3_nt: TGTGCCAGTAGTGATCCCCGTGGTGAGGGTAGGGATGGCTACACCTTC

v_call: TRBV19
j_call: TRBJ1-2
clone_size: once
d_call: NA
cdr3_aa: CASSPRSTIYTF
cdr3_nt: TGTGCCAGTAGTCCCAGGAGCACAATCTACACCTTC

v_call: TRBV5-4
j_call: TRBJ1-1
clone_size: few
d_call: TRBD1
cdr3_aa: CASSLTGTENTEAFF
cdr3_nt: TGTGCCAGCAGCCTAACCGGGACAGAGAACACTGAAGCTTTCTTT

v_call: TRBV4-1
j_call: TRBJ1-3
clone_size: NA
d_call: TRBD1
cdr3_aa: CASSQGQGGAGNTIYF
cdr3_nt: TGCGCCAGCAGCCAAGGGCAGGGGGGTGCTGGAAACACCATATATTTT